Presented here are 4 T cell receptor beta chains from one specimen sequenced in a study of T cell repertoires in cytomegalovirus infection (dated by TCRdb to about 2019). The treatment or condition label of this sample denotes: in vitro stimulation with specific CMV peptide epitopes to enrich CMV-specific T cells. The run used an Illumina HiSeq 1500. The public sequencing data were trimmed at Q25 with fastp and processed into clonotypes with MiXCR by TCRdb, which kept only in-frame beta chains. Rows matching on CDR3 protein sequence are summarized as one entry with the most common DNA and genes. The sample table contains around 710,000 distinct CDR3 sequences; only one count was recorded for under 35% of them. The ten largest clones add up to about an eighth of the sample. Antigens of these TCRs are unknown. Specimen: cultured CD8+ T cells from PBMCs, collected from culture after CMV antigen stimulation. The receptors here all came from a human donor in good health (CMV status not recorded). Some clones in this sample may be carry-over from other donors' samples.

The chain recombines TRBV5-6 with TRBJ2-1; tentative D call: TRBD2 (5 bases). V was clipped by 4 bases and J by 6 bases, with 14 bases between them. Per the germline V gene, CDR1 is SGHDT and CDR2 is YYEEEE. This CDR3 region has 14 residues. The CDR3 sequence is CASSQEVRVNEQFF. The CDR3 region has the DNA TGTGCCAGCAGCCAGGAAGTGAGGGTCAATGAGCAGTTCTTC.

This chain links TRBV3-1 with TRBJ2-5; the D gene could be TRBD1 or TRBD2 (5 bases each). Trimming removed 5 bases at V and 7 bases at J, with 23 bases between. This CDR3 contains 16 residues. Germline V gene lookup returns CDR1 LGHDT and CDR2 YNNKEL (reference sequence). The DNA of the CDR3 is TGTGCCAGCAGCGGAGAAGGGACCCAGCGGTTTGGGACCCAGTACTTC. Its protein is CASSGEGTQRFGTQYF.

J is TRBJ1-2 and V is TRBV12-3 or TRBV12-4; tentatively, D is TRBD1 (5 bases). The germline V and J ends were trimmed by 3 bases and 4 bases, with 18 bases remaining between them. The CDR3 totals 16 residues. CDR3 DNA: TGTGCCAGCAGTTTTTTGTTTACCGGGGCAGCCTATGGCTACACCTTC. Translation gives CASSFLFTGAAYGYTF.

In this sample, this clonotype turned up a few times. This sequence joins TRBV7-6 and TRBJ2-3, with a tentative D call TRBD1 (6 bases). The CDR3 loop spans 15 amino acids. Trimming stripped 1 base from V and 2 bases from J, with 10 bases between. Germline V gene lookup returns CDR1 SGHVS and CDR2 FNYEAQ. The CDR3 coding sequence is TGTGCCAGCAGCTTAGGGGACACCTCCACAGATACGCAGTATTTT. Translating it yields CASSLGDTSTDTQYF.